This T cell receptor (beta chain) was identified in a study of Ad26.COV2.S vaccination and SARS-CoV-2 variants (dated by TCRdb to the early 2020s). About the study as a whole: Donors in the vaccine arm were drawn from COV1001, a phase I-IIa trial of Ad26.COV2.S in healthy adults that was multicentre, randomized, double-blind and placebo-controlled. The specificity and breadth of SARS-CoV-2-reactive T cell receptors after Ad26.COV2.S vaccination were assessed by TCRbeta repertoire sequencing. The TCR-sequenced set comprised approximately 30 samples: around 20 Ad26.COV2.S vaccine recipients, 5 placebo recipients and 8 SARS-CoV-2 convalescent individuals. Blinding of investigators to trial group allocation was maintained during experiments and outcome assessment. Participants in the trial were split at random into five groups of five each, receiving low-dose or high-dose Ad26.COV2.S once or twice, or else placebo on both occasions. Ad26.COV2.S was administered intramuscularly at 5 x 10^10 or 1 x 10^11 viral particles, either as a single shot or as two shots given 56 days apart.

The research as a whole found: Comparing responses between vaccine doses or regimens was not something the study was powered to do. After vaccination, spike-specific CD8+ and CD4+ T cell responses were reported to show substantial breadth. Compared with placebo recipients, Ad26.COV2.S recipients showed higher spike-specific TCR breadth (P = 0.0014). The authors noted that total T cell responses may have been underestimated by the TCR breadth and depth analyses. Vaccine and placebo recipients had similar non-spike TCR breadth, a finding consistent with the vaccine containing only spike.

The treatment or condition tag for this specimen amounts to: 15 to 20 received Ad26.COV2.S at low or high dose, single or two shots; 5 received placebo; per-sample allocation not given. For vaccine and placebo recipients, the sequenced repertoires came from samples collected on day 63 after the first injection. Between 29 July and 7 August 2020, Cohort 1b enrolled 20 to 30 adults aged 18-55 years at one site in Boston, USA. Ad26.COV2.S was a replication-incompetent adenovirus type 26 vector that expressed a prefusion-stabilized SARS-CoV-2 spike protein derived from the original Wuhan strain. According to the germline V gene (reference sequence), CDR1 reads LNHDA and CDR2 reads SQIVND. V has 10 bases trimmed and J has 7 bases trimmed; junction bases matching no gene number 12. There are 14 amino acids in the CDR3, from cysteine to phenylalanine inclusive. The DNA shown is the 42-base CDR3, in frame from base 1.

TCRbeta CDR3 regions were sequenced with the immunoSEQ Assay. After extraction, genomic DNA underwent amplification by bias-controlled multiplex PCR, followed by high-throughput sequencing. The study's processing was this. To quantify the absolute abundance of every unique TCRbeta CDR3 region, sequences were collapsed and filtered. T cell fraction was estimated by normalizing TCRbeta template counts to usable DNA, which was measured by amplifying reference genes present in all nucleated cells. Repertoire TCRs were annotated as SARS-CoV-2-specific when V gene, CDR3 amino acid sequence and J gene were exactly matched to a known reactive TCR set. MIRA supplied the reference SARS-CoV-2 TCR set, which was filtered for enrichment in COVID-19-positive ImmuneCODE repertoires so that public or cross-reactive TCRs were removed. Using the MIRA antigens, annotated TCRs were further analysed by specific ORF or by position within an ORF. Depth was the summed frequency of annotated unique rearrangements, while breadth was defined as annotated unique rearrangements over total unique productive rearrangements. Group comparisons of TCR breadth used two-sided Wilcoxon rank-sum tests. TCRdb's version of the immuneACCESS table is confined to in-frame rearrangements and falls short of the full clone set. An unresolved V gene accounts for under half of the shortfall where checked; the remainder is of unknown origin. The V and J calls and clone size come from that table; D and trimming were worked out from the DNA. The sample table shows 500,000 or so clones, and around 85% are seen once. The ten largest clones add up to roughly 13% of the sample.

On this clone itself: The specificity of this receptor is unknown. The sample holds no much larger clone one base away, and base qualities are not on file.

The chain links TRBV19 with TRBJ1-1; 10 bases in between match TRBD1. Source: peripheral blood, taken in a trial of Ad26.COV2.S vaccine versus placebo. The source of this sequence is a person aged 18 to 59 who received the Ad26.COV2.S COVID-19 vaccine or a placebo. The CDR3: CATSDRGLSVEAFF. The nucleotides read TGTGCCACCAGCGACAGGGGGCTTTCGGTTGAAGCTTTCTTT.